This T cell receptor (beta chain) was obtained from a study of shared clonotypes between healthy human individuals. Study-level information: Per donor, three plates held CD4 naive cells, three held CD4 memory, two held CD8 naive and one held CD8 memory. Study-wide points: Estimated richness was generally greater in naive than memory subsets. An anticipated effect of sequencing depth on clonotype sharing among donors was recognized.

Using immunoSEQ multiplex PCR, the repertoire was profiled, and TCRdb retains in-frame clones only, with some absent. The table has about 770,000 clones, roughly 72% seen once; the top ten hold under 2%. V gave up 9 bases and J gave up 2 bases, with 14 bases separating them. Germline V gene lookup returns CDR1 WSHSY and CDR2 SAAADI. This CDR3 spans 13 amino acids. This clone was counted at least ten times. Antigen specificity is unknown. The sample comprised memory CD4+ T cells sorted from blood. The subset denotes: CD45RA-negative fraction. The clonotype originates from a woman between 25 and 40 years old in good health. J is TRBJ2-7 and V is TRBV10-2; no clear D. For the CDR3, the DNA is TGCGCCAGTAGGGTTTTCCCGACCTACGAGCAGTACTTC. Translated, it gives CASRVFPTYEQYF.